Reported below is one T cell receptor (beta chain). This sample stems from a study of blood T cell repertoires in COVID-19. Study-wide context: There were acute and convalescent COVID-19 samples, and they came from the United States, Italy and Spain. PBMCs, B-cell-depleted T cells, or T cells were the source of the cDNA or gDNA that made up the material.

V lost 5 bases to trimming and J lost 3 bases, with 14 bases between them. Germline V CDR1 and CDR2: SGHTA, FQGNSA. The CDR3 consists of 15 residues. Per the original methods: Estimated nucleated cell counts came from reference gene primer amplification. The repertoire was sequenced with immunoSEQ multiplex PCR; TCRdb's copy has only in-frame clones and lacks some. Clonal size and the V and J genes are those of that table, whereas D and trimming came from the DNA. Here the sample spans about 120,000 clones, roughly 79% being singletons. The chain employs TRBV7-2 and TRBJ1-5; D is perhaps TRBD1 (6 bases). Sequenced input: peripheral blood. The clonotype was recovered from a man in his 70s with active or convalescent COVID-19. The CDR3 loop is CASSVSRDNNQPQHF. The CDR3 DNA sequence: TGTGCCAGCAGCGTTTCCCGGGACAACAATCAGCCCCAGCATTTT.